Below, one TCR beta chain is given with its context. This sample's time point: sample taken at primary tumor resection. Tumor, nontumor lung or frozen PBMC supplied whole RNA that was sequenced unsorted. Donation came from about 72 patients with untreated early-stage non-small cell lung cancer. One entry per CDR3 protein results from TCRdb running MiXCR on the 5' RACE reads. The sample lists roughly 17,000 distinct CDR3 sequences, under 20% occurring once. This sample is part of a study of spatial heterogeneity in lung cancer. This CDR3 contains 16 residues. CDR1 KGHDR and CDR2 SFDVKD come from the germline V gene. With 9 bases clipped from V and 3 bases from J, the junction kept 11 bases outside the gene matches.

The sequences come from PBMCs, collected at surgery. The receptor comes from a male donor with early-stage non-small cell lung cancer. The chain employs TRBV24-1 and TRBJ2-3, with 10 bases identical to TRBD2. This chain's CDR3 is CATRPGASGRTDTQYF. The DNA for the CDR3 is TGTGCCACCCGCCCCGGGGCTAGCGGGAGAACAGATACGCAGTATTTT.